This TCR beta chain emerged from a study of cytomegalovirus exposure and HLA in healthy donors. A word on this clone: Its antigen remains unidentified.

Primers for the PCR totalled 60 Vbeta and 13 Jbeta. TCRdb keeps only in-frame clones here, not all; method: immunoSEQ multiplex PCR. The table lists over 85,000 clones, about three quarters of them singletons. General study findings and limits: Analysis was carried out at a later point, and it linked a missense DCLRE1C variant to TCR beta V- and J-gene trimming.

Sequenced: PBMCs. The receptor was isolated from an older woman in good health and CMV-seropositive.

The CDR3, as DNA: TGTGCCAGCTCACCACCTGAGGACAACTCTGGAAACACCATATATTTT. Translated, it gives CASSPPEDNSGNTIYF. The chain is built from TRBV18 and TRBJ1-3, with D possibly TRBD1 on 5 matching bases. Trimming pared 0 bases from V and 0 bases from J, leaving 9 bases between. The CDR3 extends over 16 amino acids. Germline values: CDR1 KGHSH, CDR2 LQKENI.